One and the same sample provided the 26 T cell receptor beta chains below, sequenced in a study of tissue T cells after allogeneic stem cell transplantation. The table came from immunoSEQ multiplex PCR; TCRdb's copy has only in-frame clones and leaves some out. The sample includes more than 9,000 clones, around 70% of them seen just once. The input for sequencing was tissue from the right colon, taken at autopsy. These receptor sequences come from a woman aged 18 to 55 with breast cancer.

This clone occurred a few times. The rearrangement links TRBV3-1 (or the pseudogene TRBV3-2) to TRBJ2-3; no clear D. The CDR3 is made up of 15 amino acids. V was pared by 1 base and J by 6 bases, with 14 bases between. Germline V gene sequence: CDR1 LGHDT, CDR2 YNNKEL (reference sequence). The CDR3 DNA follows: TGTGCCAGCAGCCAAGTGGGTCGGCCTTGGGATACGCAGTATTTT. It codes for CASSQVGRPWDTQYF.

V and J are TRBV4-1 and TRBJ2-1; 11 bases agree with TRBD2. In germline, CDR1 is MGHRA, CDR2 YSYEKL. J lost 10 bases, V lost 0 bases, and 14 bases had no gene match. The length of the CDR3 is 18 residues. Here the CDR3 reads CASSQETSGGQTSREQFF. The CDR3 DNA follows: TGCGCCAGCAGCCAAGAAACTAGCGGGGGACAAACTTCTCGGGAGCAGTTCTTC.

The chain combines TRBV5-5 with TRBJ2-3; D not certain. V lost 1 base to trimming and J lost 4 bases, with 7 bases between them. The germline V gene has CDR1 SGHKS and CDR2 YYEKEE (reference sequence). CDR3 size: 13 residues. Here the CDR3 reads CASSLTGPDTQYF. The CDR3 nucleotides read TGTGCCAGCAGCTTGACGGGCCCAGATACGCAGTATTTT.

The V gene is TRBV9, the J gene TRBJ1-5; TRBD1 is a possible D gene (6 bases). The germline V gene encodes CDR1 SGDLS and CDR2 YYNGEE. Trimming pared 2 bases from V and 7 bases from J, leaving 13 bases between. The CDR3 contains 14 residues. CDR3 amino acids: CASSVGGESQPQHF. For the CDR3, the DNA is TGTGCCAGCAGCGTGGGGGGCGAATCACAGCCCCAGCATTTT.

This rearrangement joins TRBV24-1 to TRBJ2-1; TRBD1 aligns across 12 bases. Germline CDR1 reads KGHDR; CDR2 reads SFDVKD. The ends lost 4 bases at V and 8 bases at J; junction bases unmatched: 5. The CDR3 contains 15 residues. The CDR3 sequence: CATSDPGQGADEQFF. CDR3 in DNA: TGTGCCACCAGTGACCCGGGACAGGGGGCCGATGAGCAGTTCTTC.

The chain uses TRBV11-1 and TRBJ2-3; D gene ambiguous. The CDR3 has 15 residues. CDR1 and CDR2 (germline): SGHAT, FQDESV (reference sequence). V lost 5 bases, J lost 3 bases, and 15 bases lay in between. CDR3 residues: CASSRRVAGTDTQYF. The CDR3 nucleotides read TGTGCCAGCAGCCGCCGTGTGGCCGGGACAGATACGCAGTATTTT. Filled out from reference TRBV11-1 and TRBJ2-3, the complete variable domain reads EAEVAQSPRYKITEKSQAVAFWCDPISGHATLYWYRQILGQGPELLVQFQDESVVDDSQLPKDRFSAERLKGVDSTLKIQPAELGDSAMYLCASSRRVAGTDTQYFGPGTRLTVL.

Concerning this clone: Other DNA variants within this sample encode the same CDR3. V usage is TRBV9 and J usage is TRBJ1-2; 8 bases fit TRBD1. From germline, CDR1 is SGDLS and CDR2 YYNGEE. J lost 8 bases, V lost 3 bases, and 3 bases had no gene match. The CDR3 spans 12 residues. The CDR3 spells CASSATGVGYTF. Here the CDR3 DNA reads TGTGCCAGCAGCGCGACAGGGGTAGGCTACACCTTC.

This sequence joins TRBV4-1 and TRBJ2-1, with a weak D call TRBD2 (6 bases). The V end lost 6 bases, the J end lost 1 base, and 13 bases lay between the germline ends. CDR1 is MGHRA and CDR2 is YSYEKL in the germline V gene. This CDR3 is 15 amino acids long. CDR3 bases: TGCGCCAGCAGAAGACTAGATTTATCCTACAATGAGCAGTTCTTC. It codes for CASRRLDLSYNEQFF.

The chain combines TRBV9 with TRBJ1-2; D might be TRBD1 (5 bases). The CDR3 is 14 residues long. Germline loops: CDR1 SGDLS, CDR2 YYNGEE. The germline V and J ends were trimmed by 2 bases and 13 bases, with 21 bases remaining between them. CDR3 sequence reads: CASSVSFVRGARTF. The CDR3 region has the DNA TGTGCCAGCAGCGTCAGCTTTGTGCGGGGCGCCCGCACCTTC. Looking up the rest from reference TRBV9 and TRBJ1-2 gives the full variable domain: DSGVTQTPKHLITATGQRVTLRCSPRSGDLSVYWYQQSLDQGLQFLIQYYNGEERAKGNILERFSAQQFPDLHSELNLSSLELGDSALYFCASSVSFVRGARTFGSGTRLTVV.

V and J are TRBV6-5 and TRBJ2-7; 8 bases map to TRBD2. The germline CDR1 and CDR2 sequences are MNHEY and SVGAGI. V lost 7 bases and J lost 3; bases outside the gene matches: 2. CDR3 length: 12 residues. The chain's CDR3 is CASTGLGYEQYF. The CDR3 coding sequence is TGTGCCAGCACGGGACTAGGCTACGAGCAGTACTTC.

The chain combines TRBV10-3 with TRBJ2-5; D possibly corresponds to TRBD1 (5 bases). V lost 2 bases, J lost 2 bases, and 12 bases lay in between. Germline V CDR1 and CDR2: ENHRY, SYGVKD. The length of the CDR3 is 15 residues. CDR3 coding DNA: TGTGCCATCAGTGAGAGGGGTGCCACACAAGAGACCCAGTACTTC. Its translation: CAISERGATQETQYF.

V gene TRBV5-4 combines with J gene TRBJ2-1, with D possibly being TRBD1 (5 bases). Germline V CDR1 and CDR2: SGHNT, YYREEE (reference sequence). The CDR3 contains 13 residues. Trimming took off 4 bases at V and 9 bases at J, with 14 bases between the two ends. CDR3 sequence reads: CASSENSGFEQFF. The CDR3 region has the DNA TGTGCCAGCAGCGAGAACTCAGGGTTTGAGCAGTTCTTC.

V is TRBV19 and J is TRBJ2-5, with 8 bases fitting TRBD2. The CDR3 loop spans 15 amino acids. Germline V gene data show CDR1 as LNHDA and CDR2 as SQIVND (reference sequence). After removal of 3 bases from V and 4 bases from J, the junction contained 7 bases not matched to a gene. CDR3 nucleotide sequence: TGTGCCAGTAGTATCCAGGCGGGAGGCGGAGAGACCCAGTACTTC. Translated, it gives CASSIQAGGGETQYF.

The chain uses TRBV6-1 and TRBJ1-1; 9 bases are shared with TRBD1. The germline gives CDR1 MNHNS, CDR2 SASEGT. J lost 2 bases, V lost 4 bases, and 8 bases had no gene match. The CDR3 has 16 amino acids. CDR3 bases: TGTGCCAGCAGTGTCCTACCGGGACAGGGCAACACTGAAGCTTTCTTT. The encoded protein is CASSVLPGQGNTEAFF.

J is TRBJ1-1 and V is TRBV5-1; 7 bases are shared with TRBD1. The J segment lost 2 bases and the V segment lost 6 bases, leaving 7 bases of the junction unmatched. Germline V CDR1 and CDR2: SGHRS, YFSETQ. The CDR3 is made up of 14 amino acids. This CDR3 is CASTHQGENTEAFF. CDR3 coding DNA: TGCGCCAGCACGCATCAGGGGGAAAACACTGAAGCTTTCTTT.

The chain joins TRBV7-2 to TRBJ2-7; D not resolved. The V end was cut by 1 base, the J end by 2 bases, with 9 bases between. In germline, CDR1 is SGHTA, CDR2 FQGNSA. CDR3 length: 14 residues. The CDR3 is CASSLDRDTYEQYF. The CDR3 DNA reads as TGTGCCAGCAGCTTAGACCGAGACACCTACGAGCAGTACTTC.

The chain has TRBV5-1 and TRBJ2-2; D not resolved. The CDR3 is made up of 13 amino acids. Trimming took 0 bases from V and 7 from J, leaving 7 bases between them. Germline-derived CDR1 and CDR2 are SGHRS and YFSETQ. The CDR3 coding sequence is TGCGCCAGCAGCTTGGACCTGGTCGGGGAGCTGTTTTTT. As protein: CASSLDLVGELFF. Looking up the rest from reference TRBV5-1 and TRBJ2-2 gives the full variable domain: KAGVTQTPRYLIKTRGQQVTLSCSPISGHRSVSWYQQTPGQGLQFLFEYFSETQRNKGNFPGRFSGRQFSNSRSEMNVSTLELGDSALYLCASSLDLVGELFFGEGSRLTVL.

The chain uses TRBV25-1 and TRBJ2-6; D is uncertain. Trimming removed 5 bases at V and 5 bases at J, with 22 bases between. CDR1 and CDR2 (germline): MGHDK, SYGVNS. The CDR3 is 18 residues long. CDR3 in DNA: TGTGCCAGCAGTCGCAAGTCAGAACTGGAAAGTCGGGCCAACGTCCTGACTTTC. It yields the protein CASSRKSELESRANVLTF.

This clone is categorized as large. CDR3 residues: CASSFGADSQPQHF. CDR3 coding DNA: TGTGCCAGCAGTTTCGGGGCCGACTCTCAGCCCCAGCATTTT. The chain employs TRBV27 and TRBJ1-5, with D possibly being TRBD1 (5 bases). Germline V gene data show CDR1 as MNHEY and CDR2 as SMNVEV (reference sequence). The CDR3 totals 14 residues. Trimming removed 3 bases from V and 6 bases from J, with 12 bases in between.

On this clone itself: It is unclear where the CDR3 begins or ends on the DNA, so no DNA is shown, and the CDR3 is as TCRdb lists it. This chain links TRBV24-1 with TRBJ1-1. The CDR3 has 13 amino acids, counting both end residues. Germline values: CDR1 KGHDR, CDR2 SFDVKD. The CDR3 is CATSSSGWTEAFF.

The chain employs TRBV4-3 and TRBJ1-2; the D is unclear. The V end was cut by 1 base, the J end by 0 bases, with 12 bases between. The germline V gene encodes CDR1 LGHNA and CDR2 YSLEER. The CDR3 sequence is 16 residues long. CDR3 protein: CASSQGLAQTNYGYTF. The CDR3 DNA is TGCGCCAGCAGCCAAGGGTTAGCGCAAACTAACTATGGCTACACCTTC.

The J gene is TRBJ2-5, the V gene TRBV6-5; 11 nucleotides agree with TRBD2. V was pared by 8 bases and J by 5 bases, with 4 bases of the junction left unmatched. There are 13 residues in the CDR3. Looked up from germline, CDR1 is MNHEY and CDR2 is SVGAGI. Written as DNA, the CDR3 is TGTGCCAGCGCACTAGCGGGGGATGAGACCCAGTACTTC. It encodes CASALAGDETQYF.

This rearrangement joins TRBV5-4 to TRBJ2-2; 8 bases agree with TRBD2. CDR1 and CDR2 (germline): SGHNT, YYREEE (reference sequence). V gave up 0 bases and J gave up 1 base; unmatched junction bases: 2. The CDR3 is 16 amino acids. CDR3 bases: TGTGCCAGCAGCTTGGAAGCGGGAGTGAACACCGGGGAGCTGTTTTTT. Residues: CASSLEAGVNTGELFF.

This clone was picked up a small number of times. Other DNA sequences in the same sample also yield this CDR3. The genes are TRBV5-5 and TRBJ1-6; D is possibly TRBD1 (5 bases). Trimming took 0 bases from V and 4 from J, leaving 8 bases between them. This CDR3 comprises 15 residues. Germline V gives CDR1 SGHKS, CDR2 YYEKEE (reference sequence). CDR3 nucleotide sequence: TGTGCCAGCAGCTTGGCAGGGCGGTATAATTCACCCCTCCACTTT. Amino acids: CASSLAGRYNSPLHF. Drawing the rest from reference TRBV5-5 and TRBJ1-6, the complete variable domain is DAGVTQSPTHLIKTRGQQVTLRCSPISGHKSVSWYQQVLGQGPQFIFQYYEKEERGRGNFPDRFSARQFPNYSSELNVNALLLGDSALYLCASSLAGRYNSPLHFGNGTRLTVT.

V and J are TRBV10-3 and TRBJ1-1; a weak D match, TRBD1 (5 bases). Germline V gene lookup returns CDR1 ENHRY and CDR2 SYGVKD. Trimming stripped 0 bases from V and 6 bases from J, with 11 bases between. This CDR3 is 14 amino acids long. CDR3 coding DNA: TGTGCCATCAGTGAGTCGGGGGGTGGCGCTGAAGCTTTCTTT. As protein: CAISESGGGAEAFF.

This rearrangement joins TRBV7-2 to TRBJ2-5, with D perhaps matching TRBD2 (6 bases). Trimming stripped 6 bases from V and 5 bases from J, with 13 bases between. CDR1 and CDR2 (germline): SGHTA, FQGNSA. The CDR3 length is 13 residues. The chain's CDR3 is CASRPPAGETQYF. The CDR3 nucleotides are TGTGCCAGCAGGCCCCCCGCGGGGGAGACCCAGTACTTC. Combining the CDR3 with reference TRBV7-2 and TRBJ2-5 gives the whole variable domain GAGVSQSPSNKVTEKGKDVELRCDPISGHTALYWYRQSLGQGLEFLIYFQGNSAPDKSGLPSDRFSAERTGGSVSTLTIQRTQQEDSAVYLCASRPPAGETQYFGPGTRLLVL.